This T cell receptor beta chain was recovered during a study of naive and memory T cell subsets. Study-wide findings and caveats: A few larger clonotypes appeared in naive repertoires, especially CD8, possibly memory cells re-expressing CD45RA.

For this clonotype: Its antigen is as yet unknown.

There are 13 residues in the CDR3. Looked up from germline, CDR1 is SGHTA and CDR2 is FQGNSA. The V end was cut by 5 bases, the J end by 3 bases, with 11 bases between. Cells stained for CD3, CD4, CD8, CD45RA and CD27 were sorted into four subsets. Both TRBC1 and TRBC2 were covered by a beta constant-region primer of two equimolar oligonucleotides. TCRdb redid the calling of the UMI-ligation and nested PCR reads with MiXCR, one entry per CDR3 protein. The data contain around 160,000 distinct CDR3 sequences, over 15% of them singletons. The chain carries TRBV7-2 and TRBJ2-7; D call uncertain. The TCR sequence derives from a human donor in good health. Sequenced material: naive CD4+ T cells from blood. CDR3 nucleotides: TGTGCCAGCAGCCCCCACAAGAACTACGAGCAGTACTTC. This codes for CASSPHKNYEQYF.